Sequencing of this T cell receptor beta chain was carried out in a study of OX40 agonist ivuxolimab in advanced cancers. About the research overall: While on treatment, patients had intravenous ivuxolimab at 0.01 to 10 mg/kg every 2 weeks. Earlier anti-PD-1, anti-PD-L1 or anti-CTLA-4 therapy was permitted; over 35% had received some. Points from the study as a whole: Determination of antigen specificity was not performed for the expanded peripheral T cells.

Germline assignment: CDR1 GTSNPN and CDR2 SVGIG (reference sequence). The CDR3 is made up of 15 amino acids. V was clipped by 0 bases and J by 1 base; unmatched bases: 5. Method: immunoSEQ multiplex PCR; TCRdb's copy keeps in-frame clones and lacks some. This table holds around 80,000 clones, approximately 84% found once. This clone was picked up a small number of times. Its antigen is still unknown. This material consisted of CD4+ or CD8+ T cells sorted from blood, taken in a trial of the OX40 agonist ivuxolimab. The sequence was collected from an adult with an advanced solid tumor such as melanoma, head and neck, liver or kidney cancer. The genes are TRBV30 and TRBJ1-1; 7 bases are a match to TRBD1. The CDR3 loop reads CAWSVQGKPNTEAFF. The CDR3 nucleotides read TGTGCCTGGAGTGTACAGGGGAAACCGAACACTGAAGCTTTCTTT.